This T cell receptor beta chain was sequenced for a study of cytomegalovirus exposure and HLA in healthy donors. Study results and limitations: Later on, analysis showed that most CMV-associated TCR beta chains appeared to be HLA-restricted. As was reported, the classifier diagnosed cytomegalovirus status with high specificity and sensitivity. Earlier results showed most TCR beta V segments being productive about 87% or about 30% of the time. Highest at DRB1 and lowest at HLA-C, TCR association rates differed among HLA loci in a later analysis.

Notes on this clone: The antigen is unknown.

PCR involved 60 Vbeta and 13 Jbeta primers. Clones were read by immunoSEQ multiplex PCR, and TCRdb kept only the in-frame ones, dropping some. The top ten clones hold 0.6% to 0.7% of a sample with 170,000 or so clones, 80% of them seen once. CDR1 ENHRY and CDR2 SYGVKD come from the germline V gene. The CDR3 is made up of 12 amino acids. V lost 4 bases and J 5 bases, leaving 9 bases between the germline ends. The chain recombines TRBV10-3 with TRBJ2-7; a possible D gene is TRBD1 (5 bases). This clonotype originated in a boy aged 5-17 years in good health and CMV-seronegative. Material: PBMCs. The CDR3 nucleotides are TGTGCCATCAGTGTCCCAGGGAACGAGCAGTACTTC. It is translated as CAISVPGNEQYF.